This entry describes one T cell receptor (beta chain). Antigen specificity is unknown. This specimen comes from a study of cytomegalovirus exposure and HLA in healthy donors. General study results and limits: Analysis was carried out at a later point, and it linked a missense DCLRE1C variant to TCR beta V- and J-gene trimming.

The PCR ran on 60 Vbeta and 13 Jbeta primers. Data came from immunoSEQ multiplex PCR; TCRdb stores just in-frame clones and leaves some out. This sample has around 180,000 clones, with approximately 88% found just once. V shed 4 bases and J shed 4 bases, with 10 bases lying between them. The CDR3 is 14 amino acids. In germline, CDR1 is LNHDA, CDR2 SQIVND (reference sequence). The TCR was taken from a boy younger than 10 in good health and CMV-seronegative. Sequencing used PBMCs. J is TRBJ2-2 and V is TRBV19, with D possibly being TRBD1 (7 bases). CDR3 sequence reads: CASSSQGGTGELFF. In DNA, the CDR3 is TGTGCCAGTAGTAGCCAGGGGGGCACCGGGGAGCTGTTTTTT.